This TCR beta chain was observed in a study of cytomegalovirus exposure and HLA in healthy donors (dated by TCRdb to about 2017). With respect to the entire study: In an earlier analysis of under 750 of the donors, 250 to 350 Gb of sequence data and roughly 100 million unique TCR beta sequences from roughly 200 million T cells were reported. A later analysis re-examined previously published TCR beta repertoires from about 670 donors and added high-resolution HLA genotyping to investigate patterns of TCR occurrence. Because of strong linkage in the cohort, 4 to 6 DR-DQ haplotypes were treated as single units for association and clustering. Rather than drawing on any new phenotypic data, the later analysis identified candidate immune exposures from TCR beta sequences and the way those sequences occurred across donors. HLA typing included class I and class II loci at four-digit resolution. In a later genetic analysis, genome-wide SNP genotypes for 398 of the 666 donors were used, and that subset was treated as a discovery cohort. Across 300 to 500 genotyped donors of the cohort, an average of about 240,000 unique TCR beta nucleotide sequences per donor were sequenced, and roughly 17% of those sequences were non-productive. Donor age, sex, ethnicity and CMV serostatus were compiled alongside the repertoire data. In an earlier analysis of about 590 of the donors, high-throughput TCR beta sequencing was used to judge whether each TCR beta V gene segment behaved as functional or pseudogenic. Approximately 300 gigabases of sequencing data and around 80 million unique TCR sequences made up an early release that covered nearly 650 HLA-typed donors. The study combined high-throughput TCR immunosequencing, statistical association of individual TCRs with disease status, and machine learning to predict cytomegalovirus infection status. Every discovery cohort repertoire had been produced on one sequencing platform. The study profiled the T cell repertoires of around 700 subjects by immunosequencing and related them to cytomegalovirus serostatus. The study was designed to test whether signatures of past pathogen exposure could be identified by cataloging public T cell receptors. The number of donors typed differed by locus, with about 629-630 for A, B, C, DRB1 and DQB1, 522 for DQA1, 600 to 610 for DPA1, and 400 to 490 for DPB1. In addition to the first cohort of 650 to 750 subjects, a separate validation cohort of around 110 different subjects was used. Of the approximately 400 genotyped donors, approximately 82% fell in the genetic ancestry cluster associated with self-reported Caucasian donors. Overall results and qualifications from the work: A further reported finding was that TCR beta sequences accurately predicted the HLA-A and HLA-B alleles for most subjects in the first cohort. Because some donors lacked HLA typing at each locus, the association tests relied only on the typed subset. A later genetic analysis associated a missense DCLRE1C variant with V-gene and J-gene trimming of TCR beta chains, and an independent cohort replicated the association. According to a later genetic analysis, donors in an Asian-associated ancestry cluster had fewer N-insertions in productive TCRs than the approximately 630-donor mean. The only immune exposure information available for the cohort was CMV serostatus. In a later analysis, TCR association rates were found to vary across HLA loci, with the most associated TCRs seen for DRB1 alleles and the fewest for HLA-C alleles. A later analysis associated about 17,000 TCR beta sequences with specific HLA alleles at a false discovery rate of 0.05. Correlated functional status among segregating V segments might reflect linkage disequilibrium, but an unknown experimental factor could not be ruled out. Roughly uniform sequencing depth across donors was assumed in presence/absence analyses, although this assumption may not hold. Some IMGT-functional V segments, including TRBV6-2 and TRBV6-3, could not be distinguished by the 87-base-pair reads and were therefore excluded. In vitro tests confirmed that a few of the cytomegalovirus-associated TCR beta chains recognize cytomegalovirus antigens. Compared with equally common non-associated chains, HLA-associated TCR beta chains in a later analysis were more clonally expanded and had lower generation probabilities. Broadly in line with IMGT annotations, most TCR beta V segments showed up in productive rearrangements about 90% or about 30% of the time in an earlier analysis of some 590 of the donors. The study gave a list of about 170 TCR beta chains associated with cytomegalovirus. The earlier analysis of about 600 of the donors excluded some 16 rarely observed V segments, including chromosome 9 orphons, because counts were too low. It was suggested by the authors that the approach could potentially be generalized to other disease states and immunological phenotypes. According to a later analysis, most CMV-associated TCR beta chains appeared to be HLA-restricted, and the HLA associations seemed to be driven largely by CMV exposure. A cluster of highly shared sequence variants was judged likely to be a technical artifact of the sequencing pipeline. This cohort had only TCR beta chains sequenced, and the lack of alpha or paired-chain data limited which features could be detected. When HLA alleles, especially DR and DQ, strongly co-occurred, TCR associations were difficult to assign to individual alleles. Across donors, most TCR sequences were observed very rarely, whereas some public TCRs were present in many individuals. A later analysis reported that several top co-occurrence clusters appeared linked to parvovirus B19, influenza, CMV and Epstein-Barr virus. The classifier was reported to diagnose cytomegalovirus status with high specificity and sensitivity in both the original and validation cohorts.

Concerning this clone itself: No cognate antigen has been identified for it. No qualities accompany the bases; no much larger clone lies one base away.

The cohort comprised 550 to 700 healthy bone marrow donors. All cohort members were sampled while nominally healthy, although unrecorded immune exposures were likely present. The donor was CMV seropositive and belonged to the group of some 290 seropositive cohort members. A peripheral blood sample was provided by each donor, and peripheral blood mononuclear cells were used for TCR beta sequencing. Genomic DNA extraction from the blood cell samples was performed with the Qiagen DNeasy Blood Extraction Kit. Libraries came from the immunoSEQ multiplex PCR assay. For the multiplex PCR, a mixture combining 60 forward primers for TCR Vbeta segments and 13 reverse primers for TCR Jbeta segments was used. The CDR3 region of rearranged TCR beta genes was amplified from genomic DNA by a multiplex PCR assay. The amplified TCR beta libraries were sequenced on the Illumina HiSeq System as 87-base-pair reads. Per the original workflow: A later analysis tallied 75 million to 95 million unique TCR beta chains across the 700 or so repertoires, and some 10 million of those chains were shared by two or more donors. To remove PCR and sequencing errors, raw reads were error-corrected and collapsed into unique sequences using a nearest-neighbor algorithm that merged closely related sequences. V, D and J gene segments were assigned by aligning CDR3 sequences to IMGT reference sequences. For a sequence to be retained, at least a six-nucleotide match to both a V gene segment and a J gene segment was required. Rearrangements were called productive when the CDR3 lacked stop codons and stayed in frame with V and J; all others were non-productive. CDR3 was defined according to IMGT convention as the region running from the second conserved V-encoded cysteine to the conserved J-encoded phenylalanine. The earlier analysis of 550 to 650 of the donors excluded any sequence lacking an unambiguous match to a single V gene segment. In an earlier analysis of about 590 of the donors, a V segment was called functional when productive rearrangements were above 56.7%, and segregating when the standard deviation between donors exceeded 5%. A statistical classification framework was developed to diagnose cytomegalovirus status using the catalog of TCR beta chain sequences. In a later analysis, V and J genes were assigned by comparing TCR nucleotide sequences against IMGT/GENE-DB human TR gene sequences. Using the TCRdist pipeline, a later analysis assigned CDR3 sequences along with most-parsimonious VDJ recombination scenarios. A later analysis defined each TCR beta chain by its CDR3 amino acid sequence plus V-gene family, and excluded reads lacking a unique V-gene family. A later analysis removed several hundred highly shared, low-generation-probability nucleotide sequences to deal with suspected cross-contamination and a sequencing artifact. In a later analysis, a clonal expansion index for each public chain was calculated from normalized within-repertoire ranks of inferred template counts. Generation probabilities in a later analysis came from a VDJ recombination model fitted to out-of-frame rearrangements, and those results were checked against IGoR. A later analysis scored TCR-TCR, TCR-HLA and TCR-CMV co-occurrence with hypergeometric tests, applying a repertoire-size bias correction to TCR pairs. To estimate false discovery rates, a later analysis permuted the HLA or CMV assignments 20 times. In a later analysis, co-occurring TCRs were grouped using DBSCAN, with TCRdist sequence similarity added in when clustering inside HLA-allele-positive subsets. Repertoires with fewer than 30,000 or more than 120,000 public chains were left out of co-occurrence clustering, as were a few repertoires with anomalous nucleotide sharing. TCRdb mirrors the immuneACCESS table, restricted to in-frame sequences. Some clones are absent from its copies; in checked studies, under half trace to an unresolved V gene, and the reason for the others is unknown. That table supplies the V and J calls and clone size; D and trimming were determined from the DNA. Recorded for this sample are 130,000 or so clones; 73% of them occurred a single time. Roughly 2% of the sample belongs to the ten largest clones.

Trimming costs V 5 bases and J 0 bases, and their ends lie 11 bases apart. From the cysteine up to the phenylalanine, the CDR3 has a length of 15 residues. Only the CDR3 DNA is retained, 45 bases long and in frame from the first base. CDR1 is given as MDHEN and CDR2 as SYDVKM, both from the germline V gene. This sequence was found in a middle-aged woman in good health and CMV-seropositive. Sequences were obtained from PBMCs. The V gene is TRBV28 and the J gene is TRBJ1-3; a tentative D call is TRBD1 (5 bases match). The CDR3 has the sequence CASSRDSHSGNTIYF. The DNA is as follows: TGTGCCAGCAGTCGGGACTCCCACTCTGGAAACACCATATATTTT.